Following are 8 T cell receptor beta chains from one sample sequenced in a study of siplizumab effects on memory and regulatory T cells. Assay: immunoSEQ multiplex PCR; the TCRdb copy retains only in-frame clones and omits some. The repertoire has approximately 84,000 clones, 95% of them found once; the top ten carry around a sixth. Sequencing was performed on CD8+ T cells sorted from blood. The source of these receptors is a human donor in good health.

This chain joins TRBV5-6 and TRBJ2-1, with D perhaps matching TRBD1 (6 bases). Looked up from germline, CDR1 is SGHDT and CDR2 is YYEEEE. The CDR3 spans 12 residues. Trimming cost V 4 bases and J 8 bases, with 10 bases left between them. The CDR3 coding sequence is TGTGCCAGCAGCCAGGGGTCCGATGAGCAGTTCTTC. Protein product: CASSQGSDEQFF.

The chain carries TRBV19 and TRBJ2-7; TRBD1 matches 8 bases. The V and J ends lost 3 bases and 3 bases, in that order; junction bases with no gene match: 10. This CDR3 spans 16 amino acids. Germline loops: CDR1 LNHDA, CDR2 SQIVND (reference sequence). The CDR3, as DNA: TGTGCCAGTAGTATCGGTCAGGGGGCGGTAGTCTACGAGCAGTACTTC. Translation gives CASSIGQGAVVYEQYF. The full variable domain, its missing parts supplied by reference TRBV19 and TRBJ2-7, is DGGITQSPKYLFRKEGQNVTLSCEQNLNHDAMYWYRQDPGQGLRLIYYSQIVNDFQKGDIAEGYSVSREKKESFPLTVTSAQKNPTAFYLCASSIGQGAVVYEQYFGPGTRLTVT.

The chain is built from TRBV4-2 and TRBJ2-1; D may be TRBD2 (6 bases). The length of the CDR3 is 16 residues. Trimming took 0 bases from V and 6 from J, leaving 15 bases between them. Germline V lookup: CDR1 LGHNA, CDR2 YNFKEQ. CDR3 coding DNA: TGTGCCAGCAGCCAAGAGGTTGGAGGGAGGTTCAATGAGCAGTTCTTC. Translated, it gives CASSQEVGGRFNEQFF.

CDR3 region: CATNPGRREGYTF. The DNA of the CDR3 is TGTGCCACCAACCCGGGACGGCGGGAGGGCTACACCTTC. This chain connects TRBV15 to TRBJ1-2; a weak D match, TRBD1 (5 bases). Trimming removed 7 bases from V and 8 bases from J, with 17 bases in between. The germline V gene has CDR1 LNHNV and CDR2 YYDKDF (reference sequence). The CDR3 runs 13 residues.

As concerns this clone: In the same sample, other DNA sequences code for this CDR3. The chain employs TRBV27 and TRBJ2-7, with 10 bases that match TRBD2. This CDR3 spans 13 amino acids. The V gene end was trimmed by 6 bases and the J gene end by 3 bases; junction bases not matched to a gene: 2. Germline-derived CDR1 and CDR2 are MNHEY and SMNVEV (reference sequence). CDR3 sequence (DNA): TGTGCCAGCAGAAGGACTAGCGGCTACGAGCAGTACTTC. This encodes CASRRTSGYEQYF.

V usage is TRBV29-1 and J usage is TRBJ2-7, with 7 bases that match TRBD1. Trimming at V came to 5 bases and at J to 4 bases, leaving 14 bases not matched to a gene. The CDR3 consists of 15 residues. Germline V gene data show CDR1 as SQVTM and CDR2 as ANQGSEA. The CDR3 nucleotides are TGCAGCGTTAAAACCCGGGACAGAGCTGGTTACGAGCAGTACTTC. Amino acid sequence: CSVKTRDRAGYEQYF.

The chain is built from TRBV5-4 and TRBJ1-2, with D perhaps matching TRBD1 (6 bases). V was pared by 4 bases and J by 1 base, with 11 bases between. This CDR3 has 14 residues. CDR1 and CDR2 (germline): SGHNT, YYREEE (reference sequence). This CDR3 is CASSETGFNYGYTF. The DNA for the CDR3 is TGTGCCAGCAGCGAAACAGGGTTTAACTATGGCTACACCTTC.

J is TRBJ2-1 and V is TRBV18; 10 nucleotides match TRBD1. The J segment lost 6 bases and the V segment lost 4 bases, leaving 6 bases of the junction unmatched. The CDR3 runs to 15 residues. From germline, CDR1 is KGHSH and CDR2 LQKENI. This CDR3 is CASSLTGTGANEQFF. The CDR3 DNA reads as TGTGCCAGCTCACTTACCGGGACAGGGGCCAATGAGCAGTTCTTC.